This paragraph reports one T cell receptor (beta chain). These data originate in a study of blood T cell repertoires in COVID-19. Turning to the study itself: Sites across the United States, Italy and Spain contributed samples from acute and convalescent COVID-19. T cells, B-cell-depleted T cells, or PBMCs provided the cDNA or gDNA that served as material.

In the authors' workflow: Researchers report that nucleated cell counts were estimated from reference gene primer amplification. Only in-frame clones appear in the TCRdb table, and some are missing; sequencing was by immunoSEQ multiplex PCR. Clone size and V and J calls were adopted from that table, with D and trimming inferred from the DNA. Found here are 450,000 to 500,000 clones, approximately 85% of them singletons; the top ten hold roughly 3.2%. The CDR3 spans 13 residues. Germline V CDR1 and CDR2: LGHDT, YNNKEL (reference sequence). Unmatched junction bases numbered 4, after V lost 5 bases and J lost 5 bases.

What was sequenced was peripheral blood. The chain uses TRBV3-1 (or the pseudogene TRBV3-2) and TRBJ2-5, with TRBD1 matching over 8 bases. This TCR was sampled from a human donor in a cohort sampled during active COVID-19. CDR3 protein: CASSGQGWETQYF. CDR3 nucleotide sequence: TGTGCCAGCAGCGGACAGGGTTGGGAGACCCAGTACTTC.